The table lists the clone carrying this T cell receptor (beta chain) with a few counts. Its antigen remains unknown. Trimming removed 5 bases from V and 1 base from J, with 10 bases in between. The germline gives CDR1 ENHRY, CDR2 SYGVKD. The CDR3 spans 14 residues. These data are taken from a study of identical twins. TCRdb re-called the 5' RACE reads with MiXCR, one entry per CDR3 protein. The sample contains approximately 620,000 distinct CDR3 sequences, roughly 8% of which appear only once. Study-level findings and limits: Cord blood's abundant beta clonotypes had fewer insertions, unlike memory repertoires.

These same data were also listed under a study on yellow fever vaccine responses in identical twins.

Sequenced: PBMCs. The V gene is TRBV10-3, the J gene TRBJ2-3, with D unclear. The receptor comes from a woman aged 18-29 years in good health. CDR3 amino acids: CAISQEIRTDTQYF. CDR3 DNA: TGTGCCATCAGTCAAGAGATACGCACAGATACGCAGTATTTT.